A single sample is the source of the 12 T cell receptor beta chains below, sequenced in a study of CD8+ T cells in alopecia areata. Reverse transcribed after extraction, RNA yielded cDNA as the sequencing template. Using immunoSEQ multiplex PCR, the repertoire was profiled, and TCRdb retains in-frame clones only, with some absent. The sample holds more than 140,000 clones; roughly 86% are singletons and the top ten take less than 15%. This sample's treatment: oral pan-JAK inhibitor, 5-10 mg twice daily. Material: CD8+ T cells sorted from blood, obtained at week 4, from a patient treated with tofacitinib. All receptors derive from a human donor with alopecia areata.

The gene calls are TRBV7-6 and TRBJ2-3; no definite D call. CDR1 is SGHVS and CDR2 is FNYEAQ in the germline V gene. The CDR3 runs 13 residues. Trimming shortened V by 0 bases and J by 3 bases, and 4 bases separated the two germline ends. The CDR3 DNA reads as TGTGCCAGCAGCTTAGCGCCGACAGATACGCAGTATTTT. This gives the protein CASSLAPTDTQYF.

This clone was observed a few times. V gene TRBV29-1 combines with J gene TRBJ2-7; TRBD1 or TRBD2 may be the D gene (5 bases each). The CDR3 length is 12 residues. The V and J ends lost 0 bases and 5 bases respectively, with 8 bases between them. The V gene's germline CDR1 is SQVTM and CDR2 ANQGSEA. The CDR3 DNA follows: TGCAGCGTTGAAGACAGGGACGACGAGCAGTACTTC. Residues: CSVEDRDDEQYF.

This chain connects TRBV6-5 to TRBJ2-1; 9 positions agree with TRBD2. After removal of 4 bases from V and 10 bases from J, the junction contained 8 bases not matched to a gene. CDR3 length: 14 amino acids. CDR1 is MNHEY, CDR2 SVGAGI, per germline. The chain's CDR3 is CASSFPHTSGEQFF. The CDR3 bases are TGTGCCAGCAGTTTCCCACATACTAGCGGGGAGCAGTTCTTC.

The CDR3 nucleotides read TGTGCCAGTCGGACTAGTCAGTCCTACAATGAGCAGTTCTTC. The encoded protein is CASRTSQSYNEQFF. V is TRBV19 and J is TRBJ2-1; 7 positions match TRBD2. This CDR3 comprises 14 residues. The V segment lost 8 bases and the J segment 1 base; nucleotides outside the gene matches: 5. Germline V lookup: CDR1 LNHDA, CDR2 SQIVND (reference sequence).

The V and J genes are TRBV5-3 and TRBJ2-3; D remains ambiguous. TRBV5-3 is identified as an open reading frame with a role that is uncertain. Trimming stripped 0 bases from V and 4 bases from J, with 12 bases between. The CDR3 covers 15 residues. The CDR3 coding sequence is TGTGCCAGAAGCTTGGATGGTCATGTGCCAGATACGCAGTATTTT. It yields the protein CARSLDGHVPDTQYF.

This rearrangement joins TRBV7-9 to TRBJ1-1, with D perhaps matching TRBD1 (6 bases). Germline V gene lookup returns CDR1 SEHNR and CDR2 FQNEAQ (reference sequence). The length of the CDR3 is 14 residues. With 6 bases removed from V and 4 bases from J, the gap between germline ends came to 15 bases. The CDR3 DNA is TGTGCCAGCAGTTTCTCGGGGGCCGGCACTGAAGCTTTCTTT. Protein sequence: CASSFSGAGTEAFF. Full variable domain (missing parts from reference TRBV7-9 and TRBJ1-1): DTGVSQNPRHKITKRGQNVTFRCDPISEHNRLYWYRQTLGQGPEFLTYFQNEAQLEKSRLLSDRFSAERPKGSFSTLEIQRTEQGDSAMYLCASSFSGAGTEAFFGQGTRLTVV.

The chain combines TRBV11-2 with TRBJ2-7; 10 nucleotides align to TRBD2. This CDR3 is 16 amino acids long. V shed 0 bases, J shed 3 bases, and the junction held 5 bases outside the gene matches. Germline CDR1 reads SGHAT; CDR2 reads FQNNGV. CDR3 in DNA: TGTGCCAGCAGCTTAGATATAACTAGCGGGGTCTACGAGCAGTACTTC. Its translation: CASSLDITSGVYEQYF.

The chain has TRBV4-1 and TRBJ1-3; D remains ambiguous. The ends were cut back, 0 bases at V and 4 bases at J, with 13 bases in the middle. This CDR3 region has 16 residues. In germline, CDR1 is MGHRA, CDR2 YSYEKL. The CDR3 loop is CASSQEGLPGGNTIYF. The CDR3 DNA reads TGCGCCAGCAGCCAAGAAGGGCTCCCGGGAGGAAACACCATATATTTT.

In its sample, this clone was seen a few times. V is TRBV6-6 and J is TRBJ1-1; D may be TRBD1 (6 bases). Germline V gene sequence: CDR1 MNHNY, CDR2 SVGAGI (reference sequence). CDR3 size: 14 residues. V lost 2 bases and J 3 bases, leaving 10 bases between the germline ends. CDR3 residues: CASSYTQGHTEAFF. The DNA of the CDR3 is TGTGCCAGCAGTTACACCCAGGGGCACACTGAAGCTTTCTTT.

The chain couples TRBV6-4 to TRBJ2-2; D is possibly TRBD2 (7 bases). CDR1 and CDR2 from the germline V gene are MRHNA and SNTAGT. Trimming left V 0 bases short and J 4 bases short, with 12 bases between. This CDR3 is 16 amino acids long. CDR3 residues: CASSDSAGEGTGELFF. CDR3 nucleotides: TGTGCCAGCAGTGACTCAGCAGGGGAGGGCACCGGGGAGCTGTTTTTT.

This chain connects TRBV5-1 to TRBJ2-3; D uncertain. Germline V gives CDR1 SGHRS, CDR2 YFSETQ. V lost 4 bases and J 0 bases, leaving 12 bases between the germline ends. The CDR3 is 15 amino acids. The CDR3 spells CASSPNGPSTDTQYF. CDR3 sequence (DNA): TGCGCCAGCAGCCCGAATGGTCCCAGCACAGATACGCAGTATTTT.

V is TRBV7-9 and J is TRBJ2-2; D is uncertain. There are 12 residues in the CDR3. V was shortened by 2 bases and J by 5 bases, with 3 bases between the two germline ends. The V gene's germline CDR1 is SEHNR and CDR2 FQNEAQ (reference sequence). The CDR3 DNA sequence: TGTGCCAGCAGCTTACTAACCGGGGAGCTGTTTTTT. Translated: CASSLLTGELFF.